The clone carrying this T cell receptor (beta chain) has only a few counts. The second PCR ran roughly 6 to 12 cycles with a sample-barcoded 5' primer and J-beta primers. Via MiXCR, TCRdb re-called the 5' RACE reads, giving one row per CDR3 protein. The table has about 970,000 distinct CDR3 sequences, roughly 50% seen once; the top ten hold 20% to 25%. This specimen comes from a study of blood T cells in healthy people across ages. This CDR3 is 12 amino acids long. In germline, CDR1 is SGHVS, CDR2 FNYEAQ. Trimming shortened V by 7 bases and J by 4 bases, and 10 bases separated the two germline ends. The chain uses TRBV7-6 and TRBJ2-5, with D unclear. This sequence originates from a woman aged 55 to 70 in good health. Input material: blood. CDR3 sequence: CASTSPTETQYF. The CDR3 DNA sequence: TGTGCCAGCACCAGCCCGACAGAGACCCAGTACTTC.